This T cell receptor (beta chain) was identified in a study of T cell changes during pregnancy in multiple sclerosis. Trimming removed 6 bases from V and 3 bases from J; junction bases left unmatched: 8. The CDR3 covers 15 residues. From germline, CDR1 is SGHRS and CDR2 YFSETQ. Profiling relied on immunoSEQ multiplex PCR, and the TCRdb table lists in-frame clones only, not all of them. The table has under 60,000 clones, 92% seen once. J is TRBJ2-5 and V is TRBV5-1; TRBD1 aligns across 10 bases. The specimen was CD4+ T cells from peripheral blood mononuclear cells, collected after pregnancy. This TCR came from a female donor with multiple sclerosis, enrolled in a pregnancy study. The DNA for the CDR3 is TGCGCCAGCAACTCTCCGGGACAGGGGAAAGAGACCCAGTACTTC. Translation: CASNSPGQGKETQYF.